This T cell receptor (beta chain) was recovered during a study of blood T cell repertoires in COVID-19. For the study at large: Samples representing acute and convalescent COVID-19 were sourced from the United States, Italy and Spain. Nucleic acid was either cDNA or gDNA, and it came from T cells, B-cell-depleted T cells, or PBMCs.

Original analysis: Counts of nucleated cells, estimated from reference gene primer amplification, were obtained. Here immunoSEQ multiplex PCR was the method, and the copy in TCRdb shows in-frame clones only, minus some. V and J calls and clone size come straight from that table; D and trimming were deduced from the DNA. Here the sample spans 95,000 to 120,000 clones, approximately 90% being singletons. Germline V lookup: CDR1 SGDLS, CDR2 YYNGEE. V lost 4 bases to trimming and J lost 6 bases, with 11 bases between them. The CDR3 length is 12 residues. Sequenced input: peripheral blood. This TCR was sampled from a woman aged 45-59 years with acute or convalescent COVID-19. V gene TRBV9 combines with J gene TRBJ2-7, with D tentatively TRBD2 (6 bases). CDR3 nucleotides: TGTGCCAGCAGCAAGGTGGGGGGCGAGCAGTACTTC. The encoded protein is CASSKVGGEQYF.